The next 27 T cell receptor beta chains were all read from a single sample in a study of shared clonotypes between healthy human individuals (dated by TCRdb to 2018 to 2021). Libraries were made using the immunoSEQ multiplex PCR assay. TCRdb retrieved this table from immuneACCESS and kept in-frame rearrangements only. Not all clones are present; in checked studies, unresolved V genes account for under half, and no reason is known for the remainder. The sample table contains about 1.4 million clones; only one count was recorded for around 95% of them. The ten most abundant clones make up 1.2% of the sample. Specimen: naive CD4+ T cells sorted from blood. According to the study, the label for this sample's cell subset or site signals: CD45RA+ positively selected. The source of these receptors is a man in his thirties or forties in good health.

The rearrangement joins TRBV29-1 to TRBJ1-1; 8 nucleotides agree with TRBD1. The germline CDR1 and CDR2 sequences are SQVTM and ANQGSEA. The junction had 8 bases not matched to a gene; V was cut back by 3 bases and J by 5 bases. The CDR3 covers 14 residues. The CDR3 bases are TGCAGCGTTGAGACAGGGGCTGGCCGGACTGAAGCTTTCTTT. It specifies CSVETGAGRTEAFF.

This sequence joins TRBV7-6 and TRBJ1-2; D may be TRBD1 (5 bases). The CDR3 is 15 amino acids. Trimming cost V 1 base and J 3 bases, with 12 bases left between them. Germline V gene lookup returns CDR1 SGHVS and CDR2 FNYEAQ. DNA for the CDR3: TGTGCCAGCAGCTTAGGTGGAGGGACTGACTATGGCTACACCTTC. Encoded protein: CASSLGGGTDYGYTF. The variable domain in full, with the rest retrieved from reference TRBV7-6 and TRBJ1-2, is GAGVSQSPRYKVTKRGQDVALRCDPISGHVSLYWYRQALGQGPEFLTYFNYEAQQDKSGLPNDRFSAERPEGSISTLTIQRTEQRDSAMYRCASSLGGGTDYGYTFGSGTRLTVV.

The chain links TRBV14 to TRBJ1-1; a possible D gene is TRBD1 (5 bases). Trimming took off 6 bases at V and 8 bases at J, with 19 bases between the two ends. Germline loops: CDR1 SGHDN, CDR2 FVKESK. This CDR3 has 14 residues. The CDR3 sequence is CASSPAGVRREAFF. CDR3 in DNA: TGTGCCAGCAGTCCCGCGGGGGTACGCCGGGAAGCTTTCTTT.

The chain links TRBV29-1 to TRBJ1-1; D might be TRBD1 (5 bases). CDR3 length: 14 amino acids. Germline V CDR1 and CDR2: SQVTM, ANQGSEA. The V end lost 4 bases, the J end lost 0 bases, and 12 bases lay between the germline ends. The CDR3 sequence: CSVGRGGLNTEAFF. The CDR3, as DNA: TGCAGCGTTGGCCGGGGGGGATTGAACACTGAAGCTTTCTTT.

This clone was recorded once. V gene TRBV27 combines with J gene TRBJ1-1; D call uncertain. Germline V CDR1 and CDR2: MNHEY, SMNVEV (reference sequence). The CDR3 is 14 residues long. Between the trimmed V and J ends, which lost 3 bases and 11 bases, there was a span of 19 bases. CDR3 protein: CASSFTGSESVAFF. The CDR3 DNA reads as TGTGCCAGCAGTTTTACTGGAAGCGAGAGTGTGGCTTTCTTT.

The chain joins TRBV4-1 to TRBJ1-5; no reliable D call. The CDR3 covers 14 residues. V lost 1 base and J 2 bases, leaving 6 bases between the germline ends. The germline V gene encodes CDR1 MGHRA and CDR2 YSYEKL. The CDR3 region is CASSQVEGNQPQHF. The CDR3 region has the DNA TGCGCCAGCAGCCAAGTGGAAGGCAATCAGCCCCAGCATTTT.

The genes are TRBV10-1 and TRBJ2-7; 9 nucleotides match TRBD2. CDR1 and CDR2 (germline): WNHNN, SYGVQD (reference sequence). V was clipped by 2 bases and J by 6 bases; unmatched bases: 8. The CDR3 is 15 residues long. CDR3 sequence: CASSEGPGLAAEQYF. The CDR3 nucleotides read TGCGCCAGCAGTGAGGGGCCGGGACTAGCCGCCGAGCAGTACTTC.

This chain joins TRBV9 and TRBJ2-3, with 11 bases fitting TRBD1. CDR3 length: 15 amino acids. Trimming at V came to 4 bases and at J to 6 bases, leaving 7 bases not matched to a gene. Looked up from germline, CDR1 is SGDLS and CDR2 is YYNGEE. Here the CDR3 DNA reads TGTGCCAGCAGCATCGGACAGGGGGCTGGGGATACGCAGTATTTT. As protein: CASSIGQGAGDTQYF.

The chain is built from TRBV18 and TRBJ2-7, with D unresolved. The germline V gene has CDR1 KGHSH and CDR2 LQKENI. The CDR3 runs 17 residues. V shed 2 bases and J shed 3 bases, with 20 bases lying between them. CDR3 sequence reads: CASSPVVGSVARYEQYF. CDR3 DNA: TGTGCCAGCTCACCAGTTGTGGGTTCCGTAGCTCGCTACGAGCAGTACTTC. The complete variable domain, with remaining parts taken from reference TRBV18 and TRBJ2-7, reads NAGVMQNPRHLVRRRGQEARLRCSPMKGHSHVYWYRQLPEEGLKFMVYLQKENIIDESGMPKERFSAEFPKEGPSILRIQQVVRGDSAAYFCASSPVVGSVARYEQYFGPGTRLTVT.

This clone was recorded once. This rearrangement joins TRBV10-3 to TRBJ2-2, with 8 bases that match TRBD2. The CDR3 consists of 15 residues. J gave up 7 bases and V 2 bases, and 6 bases lay outside the gene matches. The germline V gene encodes CDR1 ENHRY and CDR2 SYGVKD. CDR3 nucleotides: TGTGCCATCAGTGAGGGAGGAGCGGGGGTCGGGGAGCTGTTTTTT. Amino acid sequence: CAISEGGAGVGELFF.

This chain uses TRBV10-2 with TRBJ2-3, with a possible D match to TRBD2 (5 bases). V lost 8 bases and J lost 7, with 13 bases in between. CDR3 size: 12 residues. CDR1 and CDR2 from the germline V gene are WSHSY and SAAADI. The CDR3 loop reads CASRGLANTQYF. CDR3 nucleotides: TGCGCCAGCCGCGGGCTCGCTAATACGCAGTATTTT.

This rearrangement joins TRBV4-1 to TRBJ2-7; the D gene is possibly TRBD1 (5 bases). V was cut by 0 bases and J by 6 bases, with 9 bases left in between. The CDR3 has 13 residues. The germline V gene encodes CDR1 MGHRA and CDR2 YSYEKL. CDR3 DNA sequence: TGCGCCAGCAGCCAAGATCCCAGGGTCGAGCAGTACTTC. Its translation is CASSQDPRVEQYF.

The rearrangement links TRBV21-1 to TRBJ2-1; the table's D call, TRBD2, has no DNA check behind it. TRBV21-1 constitutes a pseudogene. The CDR3 contains 17 residues. CDR3 loop: CASSGAMVAGHYNEQFF. In nucleotides, the CDR3 is TGTGCCAGCAGTGGGGCTATGGTAGCGGGCCACTACAATGAGCAGTTCTTC.

V and J are TRBV30 and TRBJ2-2; 11 nucleotides match TRBD1. Germline V gives CDR1 GTSNPN, CDR2 SVGIG (reference sequence). CDR3 length: 16 amino acids. V lost 0 bases to trimming and J lost 4 bases; unmatched junction nucleotides: 4. The CDR3 coding sequence is TGTGCCTGGAGTGTACGGGGACAGGGGGGCACCGGGGAGCTGTTTTTT. Residues: CAWSVRGQGGTGELFF.

This rearrangement joins TRBV7-3 to TRBJ2-3; TRBD2 might be the D (5 bases). The germline V and J ends were trimmed by 2 bases and 6 bases, with 12 bases remaining between them. The CDR3 consists of 14 residues. CDR1 and CDR2 from the germline V gene are SGHTA and FQGTGA. The CDR3 reads CASSLAGLTDTQYF. The CDR3, as DNA: TGTGCCAGCAGCTTAGCGGGTCTCACGGATACGCAGTATTTT.

The chain is built from TRBV21-1 and TRBJ1-2. TRBV21-1 is designated a pseudogene. The CDR3 is 15 amino acids. CDR3 loop: CASSPKGTGPYGYTF. CDR3 in DNA: TGTGCCAGCAGCCCAAAGGGGACGGGGCCCTATGGCTACACCTTC.

J is TRBJ2-7 and V is TRBV14; D gene uncertain. With 5 bases removed from V and 6 bases from J, the gap between germline ends came to 17 bases. Germline CDR1 is SGHDN and CDR2 is FVKESK. This CDR3 contains 14 residues. The CDR3 DNA reads TGTGCCAGCAGCTCCAAGGATCTGCTGACCGAGCAGTACTTC. Translated, it gives CASSSKDLLTEQYF.

The chain employs TRBV27 and TRBJ2-7, with no clear D. Germline CDR1 MNHEY, CDR2 SMNVEV (reference sequence). Trimming pared 2 bases from V and 4 bases from J, leaving 18 bases between. CDR3 length equals 16 residues. The CDR3 reads CASSLVGGSGRYEQYF. The CDR3 bases are TGTGCCAGCAGTTTAGTGGGCGGATCAGGTCGGTACGAGCAGTACTTC.

The V call is TRBV9, the J call TRBJ2-7; D ambiguous. CDR3 length: 15 residues. V lost 4 bases and J lost 0, with 14 bases in between. From germline, CDR1 is SGDLS and CDR2 YYNGEE. DNA of the CDR3: TGTGCCAGCAGCCCGTTACACTCCAGCTCCTACGAGCAGTACTTC. Translation gives CASSPLHSSSYEQYF.

The chain links TRBV19 to TRBJ1-1; D is ambiguous. The V gene lost 2 bases and the J gene lost 3 bases, with 19 bases spanning the gap. The CDR3 is 17 residues long. Germline V gene sequence: CDR1 LNHDA, CDR2 SQIVND (reference sequence). This CDR3 reads CASSIPRDQHLDTEAFF. In DNA, the CDR3 is TGTGCCAGTAGTATACCCCGGGATCAACACCTTGACACTGAAGCTTTCTTT. Looking up the rest from reference TRBV19 and TRBJ1-1 gives the full variable domain: DGGITQSPKYLFRKEGQNVTLSCEQNLNHDAMYWYRQDPGQGLRLIYYSQIVNDFQKGDIAEGYSVSREKKESFPLTVTSAQKNPTAFYLCASSIPRDQHLDTEAFFGQGTRLTVV.

V usage is TRBV9 and J usage is TRBJ2-3; D is possibly TRBD2 (6 bases). The germline V and J ends were trimmed by 1 base and 1 base, with 13 bases remaining between them. CDR1 is SGDLS and CDR2 is YYNGEE in the germline V gene. CDR3 length: 16 residues. Written as DNA, the CDR3 is TGTGCCAGCAGCGTAACCCCTGGCGGGGGCACAGATACGCAGTATTTT. Residues: CASSVTPGGGTDTQYF.

This chain connects TRBV29-1 to TRBJ2-1; 7 nucleotides line up with TRBD2. The CDR3 sequence is 11 residues long. J gave up 16 bases and V 7 bases, and 13 bases lay outside the gene matches. Germline CDR1 is SQVTM and CDR2 is ANQGSEA. CDR3 sequence: CSATLEGGVFF. The CDR3 DNA reads TGCAGCGCAACCCTGGAGGGAGGGGTATTCTTC.

Regarding this clone: Other DNA sequences of this sample code for an identical CDR3. This chain connects TRBV6-1 to TRBJ2-3, with 8 bases aligning to TRBD2. The CDR3 extends over 16 amino acids. CDR1 and CDR2 from the germline V gene are MNHNS and SASEGT. After removal of 1 base from V and 2 bases from J, the junction contained 5 bases not matched to a gene. The CDR3, as DNA: TGTGCCAGCAGTGAAGTATTAGCGGGAAACACAGATACGCAGTATTTT. This codes for CASSEVLAGNTDTQYF.

The table lists this clone with a few counts. The chain links TRBV29-1 to TRBJ2-1; D not resolved. This CDR3 comprises 13 residues. The germline V gene has CDR1 SQVTM and CDR2 ANQGSEA. The ends were cut back, 8 bases at V and 0 bases at J, with 11 bases in the middle. The CDR3 region has the DNA TGCAGCACCGACGGAAACTCCTACAATGAGCAGTTCTTC. Protein sequence: CSTDGNSYNEQFF.

The chain uses TRBV5-5 and TRBJ2-7; D is possibly TRBD2 (5 bases). This CDR3 comprises 13 residues. Germline CDR1 SGHKS, CDR2 YYEKEE (reference sequence). Trimming shortened V by 4 bases and J by 3 bases, and 11 bases separated the two germline ends. In DNA, the CDR3 is TGTGCCAGCAGCCAGATCGGGGTCTACGAGCAGTACTTC. It translates to CASSQIGVYEQYF.

The rearrangement links TRBV29-1 to TRBJ2-7; D possibly corresponds to TRBD2 (5 bases). CDR1 is SQVTM, CDR2 ANQGSEA, per germline. Trimming cost V 4 bases and J 3 bases, with 13 bases left between them. The CDR3 is 13 amino acids. The CDR3 DNA sequence: TGCAGCGTTGCGTGGAGGAGCTACTACGAGCAGTACTTC. Its translation is CSVAWRSYYEQYF.

This chain links TRBV23-1 with TRBJ2-3; D call uncertain. TRBV23-1 is given ORF status, its function remaining uncertain. V was pared by 6 bases and J by 6 bases, with 16 bases between. This CDR3 region has 14 residues. In DNA, the CDR3 is TGCGCCAGCAGGCTCAGACAAGACTGGGATACGCAGTATTTT. This sequence encodes CASRLRQDWDTQYF.